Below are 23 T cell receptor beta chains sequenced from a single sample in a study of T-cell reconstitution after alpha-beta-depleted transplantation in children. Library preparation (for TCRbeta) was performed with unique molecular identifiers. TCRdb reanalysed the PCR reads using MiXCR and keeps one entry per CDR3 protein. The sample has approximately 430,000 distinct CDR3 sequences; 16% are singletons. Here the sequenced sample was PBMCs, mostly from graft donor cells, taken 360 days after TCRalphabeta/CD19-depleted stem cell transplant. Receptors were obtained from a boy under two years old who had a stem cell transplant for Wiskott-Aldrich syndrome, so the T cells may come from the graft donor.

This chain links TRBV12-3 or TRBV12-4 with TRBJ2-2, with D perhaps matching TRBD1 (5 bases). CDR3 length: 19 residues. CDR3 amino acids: CTISLVSPLTGAYTGELFF. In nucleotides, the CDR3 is TGTACCATCAGTTTAGTTTCGCCGTTAACAGGAGCCTACACCGGGGAGCTGTTTTTT.

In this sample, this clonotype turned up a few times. CDR3 sequence: CASSFMAVPFSTDTQYF. The CDR3 DNA is TGTGCCAGCAGCTTTATGGCGGTGCCCTTTAGCACAGATACGCAGTATTTT. The chain links TRBV11-2 to TRBJ2-3; D not certain. This CDR3 comprises 17 residues. V gave up 3 bases and J gave up 0 bases, with 16 bases separating them. Per the germline V gene, CDR1 is SGHAT and CDR2 is FQNNGV. Supplemented by reference TRBV11-2 and TRBJ2-3, the full variable domain reads EAGVAQSPRYKIIEKRQSVAFWCNPISGHATLYWYQQILGQGPKLLIQFQNNGVVDDSQLPKDRFSAERLKGVDSTLKIQPAKLEDSAVYLCASSFMAVPFSTDTQYFGPGTRLTVL.

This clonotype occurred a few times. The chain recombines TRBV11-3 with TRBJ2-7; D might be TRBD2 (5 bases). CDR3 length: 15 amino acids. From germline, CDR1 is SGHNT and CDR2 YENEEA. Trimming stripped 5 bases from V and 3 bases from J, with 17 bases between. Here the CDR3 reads CASSPRFARVYEQYF. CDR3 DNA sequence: TGTGCCAGCAGCCCTCGGTTTGCGAGGGTCTACGAGCAGTACTTC.

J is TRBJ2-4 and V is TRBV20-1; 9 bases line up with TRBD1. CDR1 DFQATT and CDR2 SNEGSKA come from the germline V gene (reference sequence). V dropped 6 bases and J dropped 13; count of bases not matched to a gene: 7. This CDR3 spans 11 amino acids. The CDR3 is CSALGTGFQYF. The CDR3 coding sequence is TGCAGTGCACTAGGGACAGGGTTCCAGTACTTC.

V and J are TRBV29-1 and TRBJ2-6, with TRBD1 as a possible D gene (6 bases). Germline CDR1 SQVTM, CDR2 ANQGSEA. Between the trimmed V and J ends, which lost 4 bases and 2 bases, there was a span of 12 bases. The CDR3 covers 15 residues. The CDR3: CSVGESGAGANVLTF. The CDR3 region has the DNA TGCAGCGTTGGTGAATCAGGGGCTGGGGCCAACGTCCTGACTTTC.

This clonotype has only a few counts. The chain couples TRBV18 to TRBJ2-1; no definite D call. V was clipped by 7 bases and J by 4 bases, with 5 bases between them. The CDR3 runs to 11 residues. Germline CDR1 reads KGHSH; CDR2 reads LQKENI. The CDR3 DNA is TGTGCCAGCTATCGTTACAATGAGCAGTTCTTC. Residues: CASYRYNEQFF.

CDR3 residues: CSASQGGQQTYTDTQYF. Written as DNA, the CDR3 is TGCAGTGCTAGTCAGGGGGGGCAACAGACTTACACAGATACGCAGTATTTT. The rearrangement uses TRBV20-1 and TRBJ2-3; D assignment may be TRBD1 or TRBD2 (7 bases each). The germline V and J ends were trimmed by 3 bases and 2 bases, with 21 bases remaining between them. CDR1 and CDR2 (germline): DFQATT, SNEGSKA (reference sequence). There are 17 residues in the CDR3.

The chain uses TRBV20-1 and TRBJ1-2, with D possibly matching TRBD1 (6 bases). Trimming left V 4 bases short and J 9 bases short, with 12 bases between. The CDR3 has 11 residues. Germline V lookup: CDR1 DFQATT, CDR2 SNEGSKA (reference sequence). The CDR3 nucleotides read TGCAGTGCTAACAGGGAATTGAGCTACACCTTC. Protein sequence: CSANRELSYTF.

Written as DNA, the CDR3 is TGCGCCAGCAGCCAAGAACTAGCGGGGAGCACAGATACGCAGTATTTT. Translating gives CASSQELAGSTDTQYF. The chain is built from TRBV4-3 and TRBJ2-3; 10 bases map to TRBD2. The CDR3 runs 16 residues. V was pared by 0 bases and J by 0 bases, with 0 bases of the junction left unmatched. Looked up from germline, CDR1 is LGHNA and CDR2 is YSLEER.

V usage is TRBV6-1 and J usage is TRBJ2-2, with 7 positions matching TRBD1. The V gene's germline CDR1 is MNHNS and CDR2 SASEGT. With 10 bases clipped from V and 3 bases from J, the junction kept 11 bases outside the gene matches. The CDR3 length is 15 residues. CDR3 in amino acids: CATVDRRLYTGELFF. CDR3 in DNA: TGTGCCACCGTGGACAGGCGCCTATACACCGGGGAGCTGTTTTTT.

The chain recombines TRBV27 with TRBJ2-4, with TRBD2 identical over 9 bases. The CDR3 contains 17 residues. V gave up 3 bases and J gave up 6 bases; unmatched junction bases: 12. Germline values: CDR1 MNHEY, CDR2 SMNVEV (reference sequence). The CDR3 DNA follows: TGTGCCAGCAGTTTCGGTTCGCTAGCGGGGAACCCAAACATTCAGTACTTC. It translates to CASSFGSLAGNPNIQYF.

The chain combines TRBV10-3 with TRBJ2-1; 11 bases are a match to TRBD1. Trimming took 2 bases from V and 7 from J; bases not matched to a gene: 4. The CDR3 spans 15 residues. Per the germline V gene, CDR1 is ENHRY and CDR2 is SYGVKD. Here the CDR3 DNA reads TGTGCCATCAGTGAGGGGGACAGGGGGAGGAATGAGCAGTTCTTC. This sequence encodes CAISEGDRGRNEQFF.

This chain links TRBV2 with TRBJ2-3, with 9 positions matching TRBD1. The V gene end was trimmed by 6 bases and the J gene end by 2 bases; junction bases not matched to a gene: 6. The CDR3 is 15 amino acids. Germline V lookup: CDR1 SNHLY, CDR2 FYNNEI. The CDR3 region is CASRARDRVTDTQYF. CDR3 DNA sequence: TGTGCCAGCAGGGCCCGGGACAGGGTCACAGATACGCAGTATTTT.

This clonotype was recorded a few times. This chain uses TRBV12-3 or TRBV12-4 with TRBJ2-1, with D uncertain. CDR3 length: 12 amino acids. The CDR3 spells CAINGLYNEQFF. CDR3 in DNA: TGTGCAATAAACGGGCTTTACAATGAGCAGTTCTTC.

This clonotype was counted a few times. The CDR3 is CASSYRGTYGYTF. The CDR3 DNA reads TGTGCCAGCAGTTACCGGGGGACTTATGGCTACACCTTC. This chain uses TRBV6-5 with TRBJ1-2; possible D gene TRBD1, 5 bases. The ends were cut back, 2 bases at V and 5 bases at J, with 9 bases in the middle. The germline gives CDR1 MNHEY, CDR2 SVGAGI. The CDR3 length is 13 residues.

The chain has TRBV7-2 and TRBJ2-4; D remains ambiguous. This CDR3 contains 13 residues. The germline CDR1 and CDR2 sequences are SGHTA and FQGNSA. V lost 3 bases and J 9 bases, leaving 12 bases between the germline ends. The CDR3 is CASSFSGRGIQYF. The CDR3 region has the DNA TGTGCCAGCAGCTTTTCCGGGCGAGGCATTCAGTACTTC.

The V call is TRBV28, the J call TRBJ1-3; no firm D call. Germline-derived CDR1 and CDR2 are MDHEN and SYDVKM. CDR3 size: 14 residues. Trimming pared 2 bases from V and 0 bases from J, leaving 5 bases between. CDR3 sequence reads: CASSLLGSGNTIYF. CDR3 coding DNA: TGTGCCAGCAGTTTACTAGGCTCTGGAAACACCATATATTTT.

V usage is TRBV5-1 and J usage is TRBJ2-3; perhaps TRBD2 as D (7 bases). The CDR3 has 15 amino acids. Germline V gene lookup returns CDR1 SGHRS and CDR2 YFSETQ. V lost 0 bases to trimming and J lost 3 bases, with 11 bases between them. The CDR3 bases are TGCGCCAGCAGCTTGGAGGGGGGGCCTACAGATACGCAGTATTTT. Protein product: CASSLEGGPTDTQYF. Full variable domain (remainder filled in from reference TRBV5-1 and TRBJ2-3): KAGVTQTPRYLIKTRGQQVTLSCSPISGHRSVSWYQQTPGQGLQFLFEYFSETQRNKGNFPGRFSGRQFSNSRSEMNVSTLELGDSALYLCASSLEGGPTDTQYFGPGTRLTVL.

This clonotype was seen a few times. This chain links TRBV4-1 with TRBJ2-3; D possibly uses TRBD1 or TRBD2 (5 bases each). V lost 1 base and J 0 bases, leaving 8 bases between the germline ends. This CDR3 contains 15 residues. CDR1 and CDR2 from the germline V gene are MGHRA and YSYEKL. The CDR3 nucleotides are TGCGCCAGCAGCCAAGTTGGGGACAGCACAGATACGCAGTATTTT. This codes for CASSQVGDSTDTQYF.

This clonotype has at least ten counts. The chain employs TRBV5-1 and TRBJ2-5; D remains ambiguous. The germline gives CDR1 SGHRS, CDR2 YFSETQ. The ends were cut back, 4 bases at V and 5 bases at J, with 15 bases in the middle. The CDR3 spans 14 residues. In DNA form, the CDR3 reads TGCGCCAGCAGCCCCCTTTTGGTGGAGGAGACCCAGTACTTC. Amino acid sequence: CASSPLLVEETQYF.

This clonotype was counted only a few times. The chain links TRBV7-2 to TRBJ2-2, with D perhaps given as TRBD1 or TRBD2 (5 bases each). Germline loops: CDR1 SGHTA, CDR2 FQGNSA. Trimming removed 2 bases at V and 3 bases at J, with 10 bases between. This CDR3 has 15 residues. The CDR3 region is CASSLLGTYTGELFF. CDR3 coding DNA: TGTGCCAGCAGCTTACTCGGGACGTACACCGGGGAGCTGTTTTTT.

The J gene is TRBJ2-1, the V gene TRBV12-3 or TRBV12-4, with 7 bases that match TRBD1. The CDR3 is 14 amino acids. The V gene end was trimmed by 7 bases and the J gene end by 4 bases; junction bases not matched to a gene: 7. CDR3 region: CASTRQGGYNEQFF. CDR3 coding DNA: TGTGCCAGCACCCGACAGGGTGGGTACAATGAGCAGTTCTTC.

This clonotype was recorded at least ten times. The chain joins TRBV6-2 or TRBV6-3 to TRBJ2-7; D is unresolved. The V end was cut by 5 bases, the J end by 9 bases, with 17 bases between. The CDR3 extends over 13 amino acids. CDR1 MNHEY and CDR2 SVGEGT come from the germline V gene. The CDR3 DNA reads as TGTGCCAGCAGTGCCCCCGTCTGGCAGGCGCAGTACTTC. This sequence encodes CASSAPVWQAQYF.